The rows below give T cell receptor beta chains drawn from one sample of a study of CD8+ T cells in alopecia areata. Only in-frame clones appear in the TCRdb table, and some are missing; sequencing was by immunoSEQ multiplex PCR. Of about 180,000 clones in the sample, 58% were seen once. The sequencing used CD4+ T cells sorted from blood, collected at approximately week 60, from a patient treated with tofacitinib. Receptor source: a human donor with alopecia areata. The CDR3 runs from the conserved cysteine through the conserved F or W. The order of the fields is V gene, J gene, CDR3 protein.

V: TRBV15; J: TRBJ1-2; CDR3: CATEGADYGYTF
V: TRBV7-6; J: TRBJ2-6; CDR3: CASSLQGNGANVLTF
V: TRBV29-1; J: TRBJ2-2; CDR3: CSANSGGSTGELFF
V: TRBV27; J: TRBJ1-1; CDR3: CASRQIGATLIGAFF
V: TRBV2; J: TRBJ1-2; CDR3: CASSEEGGLGDGYTF
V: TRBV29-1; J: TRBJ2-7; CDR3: CSVDTWGNAEQYF
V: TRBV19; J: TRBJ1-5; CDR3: CASSSPHLNQPQHF
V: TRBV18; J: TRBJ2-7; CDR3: CASSQGAQGEQYF
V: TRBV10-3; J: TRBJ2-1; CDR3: CAISRLADNEQFF
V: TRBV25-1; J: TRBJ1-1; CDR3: CASRAGRPEAFF
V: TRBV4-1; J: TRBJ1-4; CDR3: CASSQDWANGNEKLFF
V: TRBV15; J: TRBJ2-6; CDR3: CATSREVQGAAGANVLTF
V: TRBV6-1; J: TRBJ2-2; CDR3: CASSNRGVTGELFF
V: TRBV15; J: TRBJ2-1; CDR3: CATGKDSSSYNEQFF
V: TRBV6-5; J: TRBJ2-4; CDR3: CASSATGTAQNIQYF
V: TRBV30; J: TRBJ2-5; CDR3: CAWTSAFDRAGETQYF
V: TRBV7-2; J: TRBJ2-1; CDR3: CASSLDGTGGYNEQFF
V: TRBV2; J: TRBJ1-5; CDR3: CASSEVWASNQPQHF
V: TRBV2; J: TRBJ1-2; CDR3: CASRLAEDYGYTF
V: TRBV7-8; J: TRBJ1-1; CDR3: CASSWAQDTEAFF
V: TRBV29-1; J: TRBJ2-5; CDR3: CSGGLAGASKETQYF
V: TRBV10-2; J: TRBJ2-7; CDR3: CASSGDLAFLYEQYF
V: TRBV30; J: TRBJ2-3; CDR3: CAWKRGVSTDTQYF
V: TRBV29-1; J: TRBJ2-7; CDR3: CSVASQGQSYEQYF
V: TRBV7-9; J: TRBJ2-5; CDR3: CATNRGRGRETQYF
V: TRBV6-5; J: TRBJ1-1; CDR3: CASSRGIMNTEAFF
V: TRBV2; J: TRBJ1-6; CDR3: CASSLSKAHNSPLHF
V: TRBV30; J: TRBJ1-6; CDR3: CAWSKGQGWNSPLHF
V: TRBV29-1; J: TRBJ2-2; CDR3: CSVETTPRTGELFF
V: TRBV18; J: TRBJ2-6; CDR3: CASSPTIPSGANVLTF
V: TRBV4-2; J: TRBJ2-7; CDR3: CASSQVGQGQTYEQYF
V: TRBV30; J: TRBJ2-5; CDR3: CAWRTGGETQYF
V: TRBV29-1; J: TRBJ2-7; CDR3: CSVGGRARDEQYF
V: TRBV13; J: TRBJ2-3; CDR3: CASSPLAGGAGTQYF
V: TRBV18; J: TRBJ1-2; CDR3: CASSPSLGILDGYTF
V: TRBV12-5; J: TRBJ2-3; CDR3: CASGLVISSGVLSTQYF
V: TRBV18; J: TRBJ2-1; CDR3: CASSPPTSAGALNEQFF
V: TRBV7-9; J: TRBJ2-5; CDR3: CASSFYRGETQYF
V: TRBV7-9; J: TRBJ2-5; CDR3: CASSPPSSAGGPQTQYF
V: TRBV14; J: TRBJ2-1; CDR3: CASSHPLGRGGYNEQFF
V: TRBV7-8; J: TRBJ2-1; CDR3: CASSPRGLTVNYNEQFF
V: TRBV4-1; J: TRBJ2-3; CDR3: CASSQVEGPTDTQYF
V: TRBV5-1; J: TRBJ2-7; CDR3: CASSLGQVHEQYF
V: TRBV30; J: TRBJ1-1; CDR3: CAWSKAGTGVFSNTEAFF
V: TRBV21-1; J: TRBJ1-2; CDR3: CASSTRQGCYGYTF
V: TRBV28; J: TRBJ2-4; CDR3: CASSLGVNIQYF
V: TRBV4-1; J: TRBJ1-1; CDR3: CASSHPYTEAFF
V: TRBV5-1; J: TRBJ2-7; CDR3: CASSEGQGPYEQYF
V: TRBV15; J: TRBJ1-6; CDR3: CATSRGGDSPLHF
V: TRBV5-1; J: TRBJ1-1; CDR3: CASSVQQGPTEAFF
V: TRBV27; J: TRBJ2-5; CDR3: CASSPQLAPLQETQYF
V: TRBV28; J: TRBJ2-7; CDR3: CASSVSYEQYF
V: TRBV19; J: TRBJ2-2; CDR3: CASSIGSTGELFF